This TCR beta chain was documented in a study of blood T cells in healthy people across ages. Across the whole study: Capture via template switching afforded approximately one barcoded beta molecule per two T cells.

This clonotype has a count of ten or more. Its antigen remains unidentified. Per sample, a minimum of 6 million PBMCs were isolated. Study observations and caveats: The study could not conclusively compare naive and antigen-experienced cells, given its unsorted PBMCs.

The CDR3 is made up of 15 amino acids. Germline assignment: CDR1 SGDLS and CDR2 YYNGEE. Trimming cost V 1 base and J 3 bases; bases outside gene matches: 7. Combining a sample-barcoded 5' primer with a J-beta primer mix, a second PCR ran for roughly 6 to 11 cycles. TCRdb used MiXCR to reprocess the 5' RACE reads, holding one entry per CDR3 protein. The sample has some 1.7 million distinct CDR3 sequences; 28% are singletons. Specimen: blood. The chain couples TRBV9 to TRBJ2-7; TRBD1 agrees at 7 bases. The receptor was derived from a woman younger than 45 in good health. The chain's CDR3 is CASSVYGDSSYEQYF. In DNA, the CDR3 is TGTGCCAGCAGCGTATATGGGGACAGTAGCTACGAGCAGTACTTC.